The next 10 T cell receptor beta chains were all read from a single sample in a study of T cell responses to AZD1222 COVID-19 vaccine. Assay used: immunoSEQ multiplex PCR; TCRdb lists only in-frame clones, some missing. The data hold under 200,000 clones, with 90% to 95% observed a single time. The specimen was peripheral blood, collected on day 0 of AZD1222 vaccination. The receptors come from an adult in good health.

This clone was picked up a small number of times. J is TRBJ2-5 and V is TRBV29-1, with 8 bases lining up with TRBD1. CDR1 is SQVTM and CDR2 is ANQGSEA in the germline V gene. This CDR3 contains 14 residues. V was clipped by 6 bases and J by 5 bases; unmatched bases: 11. DNA for the CDR3: TGCAGCGTACCTCGACAGGGGAGAGGGGAGACCCAGTACTTC. Protein sequence: CSVPRQGRGETQYF.

About this clone: The sample holds other DNA sequences that translate to the same CDR3. This chain connects TRBV28 to TRBJ1-1; D is uncertain. The CDR3 is made up of 11 amino acids. CDR1 is MDHEN, CDR2 SYDVKM, per germline. The V and J ends lost 6 bases and 4 bases respectively, with 6 bases between them. In DNA form, the CDR3 reads TGTGCCAGCAGCTCCGCCACTGAAGCTTTCTTT. Translation gives CASSSATEAFF.

V gene TRBV2 combines with J gene TRBJ1-2; D not certain. The CDR3 totals 12 residues. V lost 7 bases and J lost 2, with 8 bases in between. The germline V gene has CDR1 SNHLY and CDR2 FYNNEI. As DNA, the CDR3 is TGTGCCAGCACGGGCGTCAACTATGGCTACACCTTC. Encoded protein: CASTGVNYGYTF. Based on the CDR3 plus reference TRBV2 and TRBJ1-2, the full variable domain is EPEVTQTPSHQVTQMGQEVILRCVPISNHLYFYWYRQILGQKVEFLVSFYNNEISEKSEIFDDQFSVERPDGSNFTLKIRSTKLEDSAMYFCASTGVNYGYTFGSGTRLTVV.

The chain combines TRBV28 with TRBJ2-5; D is uncertain. CDR1 MDHEN and CDR2 SYDVKM come from the germline V gene. The CDR3 has 12 amino acids. Trimming stripped 8 bases from V and 7 bases from J, with 14 bases between. CDR3 residues: CASGTGPRTQYF. In DNA, the CDR3 is TGTGCCAGCGGTACTGGCCCCAGGACCCAGTACTTC.

V is TRBV2 and J is TRBJ1-1; TRBD1 might be the D (5 bases). Germline CDR1 and CDR2: SNHLY and FYNNEI. CDR3 length: 12 residues. Trimming pared 9 bases from V and 5 bases from J, leaving 13 bases between. CDR3 region: CARNRRGTEAFF. CDR3 DNA: TGTGCCAGAAATCGGAGGGGAACTGAAGCTTTCTTT. Complete variable domain (other parts from reference TRBV2 and TRBJ1-1): EPEVTQTPSHQVTQMGQEVILRCVPISNHLYFYWYRQILGQKVEFLVSFYNNEISEKSEIFDDQFSVERPDGSNFTLKIRSTKLEDSAMYFCARNRRGTEAFFGQGTRLTVV.

This chain connects TRBV4-1 to TRBJ1-1; 7 positions match TRBD1. V lost 1 base and J lost 3; bases outside the gene matches: 5. CDR1 is MGHRA and CDR2 is YSYEKL in the germline V gene. The CDR3 contains 15 residues. CDR3 protein: CASSQGQGTDTEAFF. The CDR3 DNA reads as TGCGCCAGCAGCCAAGGACAGGGAACTGACACTGAAGCTTTCTTT.

The genes are TRBV6-1 and TRBJ2-1, with 9 bases that match TRBD2. The J segment lost 4 bases and the V segment lost 3 bases, leaving 10 bases of the junction unmatched. The length of the CDR3 is 17 residues. Per the germline V gene, CDR1 is MNHNS and CDR2 is SASEGT. This CDR3 reads CASSEEGASGIYNEQFF. The DNA of the CDR3 is TGTGCCAGCAGTGAGGAGGGGGCTAGCGGGATTTACAATGAGCAGTTCTTC.

This clone has a single count. The chain links TRBV10-1 to TRBJ2-7; 12 bases are shared with TRBD2. After removal of 3 bases from V and 5 bases from J, the junction contained 5 bases not matched to a gene. Germline CDR1 is WNHNN and CDR2 is SYGVQD (reference sequence). The CDR3 runs 15 residues. CDR3: CASSDSASGRDEQYF. CDR3 nucleotides: TGCGCCAGCAGTGATTCGGCTAGCGGGAGGGACGAGCAGTACTTC.

V gene TRBV4-3 combines with J gene TRBJ1-6, with D uncertain. Between the trimmed V and J ends, which lost 0 bases and 4 bases, there was a span of 4 bases. The germline gives CDR1 LGHNA, CDR2 YSLEER. CDR3 length: 14 amino acids. CDR3 sequence reads: CASSQDRYNSPLHF. The CDR3 region has the DNA TGCGCCAGCAGCCAAGATCGGTATAATTCACCCCTCCACTTT.

The chain has TRBV7-3 and TRBJ1-2, with D possibly matching TRBD1 (5 bases). Germline CDR1 reads SGHTA; CDR2 reads FQGTGA. Trimming removed 3 bases from V and 6 bases from J, with 23 bases in between. This CDR3 region has 17 residues. DNA for the CDR3: TGTGCCAGCAGCTTTCCCAGGGTCATACTACCCGGAAATGGCTACACCTTC. This translates into CASSFPRVILPGNGYTF.